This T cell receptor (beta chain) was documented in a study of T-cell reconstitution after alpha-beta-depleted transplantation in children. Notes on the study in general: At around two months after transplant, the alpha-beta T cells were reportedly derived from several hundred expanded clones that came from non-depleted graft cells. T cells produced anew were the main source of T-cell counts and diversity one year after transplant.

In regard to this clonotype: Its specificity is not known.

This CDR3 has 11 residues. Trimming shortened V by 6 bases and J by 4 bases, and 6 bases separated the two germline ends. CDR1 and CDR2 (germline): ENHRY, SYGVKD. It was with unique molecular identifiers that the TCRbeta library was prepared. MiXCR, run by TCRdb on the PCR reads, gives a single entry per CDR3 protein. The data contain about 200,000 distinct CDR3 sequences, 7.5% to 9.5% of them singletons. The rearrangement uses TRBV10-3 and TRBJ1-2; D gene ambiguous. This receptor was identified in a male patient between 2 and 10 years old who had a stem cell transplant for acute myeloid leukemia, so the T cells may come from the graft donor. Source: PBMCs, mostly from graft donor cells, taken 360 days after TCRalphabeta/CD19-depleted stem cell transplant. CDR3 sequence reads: CAIRTVYGYTF. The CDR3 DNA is TGTGCCATCAGAACAGTCTATGGCTACACCTTC.